This T cell receptor (beta chain) was identified during a study of shared clonotypes between healthy human individuals. The data were produced by immunoSEQ multiplex PCR, yet TCRdb's version contains in-frame clones alone and is incomplete. The sample lists about 2.4 million clones; approximately 94% were seen once. Germline-derived CDR1 and CDR2 are SGHRS and YFSETQ. Germline trimming cut 7 bases from V and 4 bases from J; bases unmatched to any gene: 11. CDR3 length equals 15 residues. The sequence came from a man aged 18 to 30 in good health. Some clones in this sample may be carry-over from other donors' samples. The J gene is TRBJ2-1, the V gene TRBV5-1, with 7 bases lining up with TRBD2. Sequencing was performed on naive CD4+ T cells from PBMCs. The subset denotes: CD45RA+ positively selected. Here the CDR3 DNA reads TGCGCCAGCCACAAAATAGCGGGTGGTTACAATGAGCAGTTCTTC. It specifies CASHKIAGGYNEQFF.